These 9 T cell receptor beta chains were all obtained from the same sample, sequenced in a study of blood T cell repertoires in COVID-19. The method was immunoSEQ multiplex PCR; TCRdb's version includes in-frame clones alone and lacks a portion of them. The sample contains about 98,000 clones, around 80% of which appear only once. Sample: peripheral blood. These receptors all come from a man aged 65-85 years with acute or convalescent COVID-19.

This clone has ten or more counts. This chain links TRBV7-8 with TRBJ2-2; 7 positions agree with TRBD2. Germline V gene data show CDR1 as SGHVS and CDR2 as FQNEAQ. The CDR3 is made up of 16 amino acids. V lost 4 bases and J lost 0; bases outside the gene matches: 5. CDR3 sequence reads: CASSSTGTTNTGELFF. CDR3 DNA sequence: TGTGCCAGCAGCTCCACCGGGACTACGAACACCGGGGAGCTGTTTTTT.

The CDR3 nucleotides are TGTGCCAGCTCACCACCGACAGGGGTCGGCTCTGGAAACACCATATATTTT. Translated: CASSPPTGVGSGNTIYF. This chain links TRBV18 with TRBJ1-3; 8 positions match TRBD1. Germline V gene sequence: CDR1 KGHSH, CDR2 LQKENI. After removal of 0 bases from V and 0 bases from J, the junction contained 4 bases not matched to a gene. This CDR3 spans 17 amino acids.

The table lists this clone with a count of one. The genes are TRBV9 and TRBJ1-5; the D gene is possibly TRBD1 (6 bases). CDR3 length: 17 residues. Between the trimmed V and J ends, which lost 0 bases and 3 bases, there was a span of 16 bases. Germline V gene lookup returns CDR1 SGDLS and CDR2 YYNGEE. CDR3 residues: CASSVGTGRGNNQPQHF. The DNA for the CDR3 is TGTGCCAGCAGCGTAGGCACAGGGCGAGGGAACAATCAGCCCCAGCATTTT.

On this clone itself: The same CDR3 is also encoded by other DNA sequences in this sample. The chain uses TRBV28 and TRBJ1-5, with TRBD1 matching 9 bases. The V and J ends lost 6 bases and 1 base, in that order; junction bases with no gene match: 10. CDR3 size: 17 residues. Germline lookup yields CDR1 MDHEN and CDR2 SYDVKM. The CDR3 region has the DNA TGTGCCAGCAGAGACCGGGACAGGGCATACAGCAATCAGCCCCAGCATTTT. Protein sequence: CASRDRDRAYSNQPQHF. Full variable domain (outside the CDR3, taken from reference TRBV28 and TRBJ1-5): DVKVTQSSRYLVKRTGEKVFLECVQDMDHENMFWYRQDPGLGLRLIYFSYDVKMKEKGDIPEGYSVSREKKERFSLILESASTNQTSMYLCASRDRDRAYSNQPQHFGDGTRLSIL.

V usage is TRBV5-1 and J usage is TRBJ1-2; TRBD1 might be the D (5 bases). Germline values: CDR1 SGHRS, CDR2 YFSETQ. The CDR3 loop spans 13 amino acids. Trimming stripped 2 bases from V and 3 bases from J, with 8 bases between. As DNA, the CDR3 is TGCGCCAGCAGCTTTGGGGGGGACTATGGCTACACCTTC. It yields the protein CASSFGGDYGYTF.

The genes are TRBV21-1 and TRBJ2-7; the table gives TRBD2 as D, unverified against the DNA. TRBV21-1 is shown as a pseudogene. The CDR3 spans 17 residues. The CDR3 sequence: CASSKGKTSGNGHEQYF. CDR3 nucleotides: TGTGCCAGCAGCAAAGGGAAAACGAGCGGGAACGGACACGAGCAGTACTTC.

In its sample, this clone was seen a few times. The chain combines TRBV19 with TRBJ2-2, with D unresolved. Trimming took 3 bases from V and 4 from J, leaving 12 bases between them. There are 15 residues in the CDR3. Germline-derived CDR1 and CDR2 are LNHDA and SQIVND (reference sequence). The CDR3 loop is CASSIPSSSTGELFF. The CDR3, as DNA: TGTGCCAGTAGTATCCCCTCCTCCAGCACCGGGGAGCTGTTTTTT. The full variable domain, rest sourced from reference TRBV19 and TRBJ2-2, is DGGITQSPKYLFRKEGQNVTLSCEQNLNHDAMYWYRQDPGQGLRLIYYSQIVNDFQKGDIAEGYSVSREKKESFPLTVTSAQKNPTAFYLCASSIPSSSTGELFFGEGSRLTVL.

V gene TRBV4-2 combines with J gene TRBJ2-1, with 7 bases lining up with TRBD1. Germline-derived CDR1 and CDR2 are LGHNA and YNFKEQ. Unmatched junction bases numbered 8, after V lost 0 bases and J lost 6 bases. This CDR3 region has 16 residues. CDR3 sequence reads: CASSQDDRTGRNEQFF. As DNA, the CDR3 is TGTGCCAGCAGCCAAGATGACAGGACAGGACGCAATGAGCAGTTCTTC.

The chain employs TRBV19 and TRBJ2-1, with a tentative D call TRBD2 (6 bases). Germline loops: CDR1 LNHDA, CDR2 SQIVND (reference sequence). Trimming removed 6 bases at V and 9 bases at J, with 15 bases between. The CDR3 runs 13 residues. DNA of the CDR3: TGTGCCAGTAGCGGGGGACGGGTAGCTGAGCAGTTCTTC. It is translated as CASSGGRVAEQFF. The whole variable domain, remainder taken from reference TRBV19 and TRBJ2-1, is DGGITQSPKYLFRKEGQNVTLSCEQNLNHDAMYWYRQDPGQGLRLIYYSQIVNDFQKGDIAEGYSVSREKKESFPLTVTSAQKNPTAFYLCASSGGRVAEQFFGPGTRLTVL.